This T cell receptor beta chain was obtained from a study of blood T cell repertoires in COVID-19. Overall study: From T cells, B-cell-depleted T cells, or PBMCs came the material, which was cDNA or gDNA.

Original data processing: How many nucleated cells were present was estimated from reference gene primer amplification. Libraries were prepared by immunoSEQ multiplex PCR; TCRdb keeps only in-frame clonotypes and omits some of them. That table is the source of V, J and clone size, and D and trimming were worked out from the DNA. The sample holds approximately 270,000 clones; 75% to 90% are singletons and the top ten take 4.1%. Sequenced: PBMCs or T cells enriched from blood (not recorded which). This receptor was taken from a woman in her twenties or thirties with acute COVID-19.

Here the CDR3 reads CASSPPPGETEAFF. The CDR3 region has the DNA TGTGCCAGCTCACCACCGCCAGGGGAGACTGAAGCTTTCTTT. The chain has TRBV18 and TRBJ1-1; D may be TRBD1 (6 bases). The CDR3 extends over 14 amino acids. Germline V gene lookup returns CDR1 KGHSH and CDR2 LQKENI. V was trimmed by 0 bases and J by 5 bases, leaving 10 bases between them.